The sequence of this TCR beta chain was determined in a study of untreated major depressive disorder. Repertoires were generated with immunoSEQ multiplex PCR, while TCRdb's copy carries only in-frame clones and drops some. The table records around 13,000 clones, under 95% of them present only once. The CDR3 contains 13 residues. Trimming removed 0 bases at V and 8 bases at J, with 11 bases between. Germline V gene lookup returns CDR1 SGHRS and CDR2 YFSETQ. Of note for this clone: Antigen unknown.

Study results and caveats: Findings may not generalize because the study sample was small. CD4+ T cells from depressed patients used TRBV05-01 (Vbeta 5.1) more often than controls. Only three preselected Vbeta families were compared in sequencing.

CD4+ T cells were isolated from thawed PBMCs by magnetic negative selection. This sequence was found in a woman aged 25 to 45 with major depressive disorder. Sequenced material: CD4+ T cells from PBMCs. The rearrangement links TRBV5-1 to TRBJ1-2, with D perhaps TRBD1 (6 bases). CDR3 residues: CASSLVSGAGYTF. DNA of the CDR3: TGCGCCAGCAGCTTGGTTTCAGGGGCGGGCTACACCTTC.